The 28 T cell receptor beta chains listed next were all sequenced from one sample in a study of T cells after yellow fever vaccination. From the 5' RACE reads, TCRdb called clonotypes with MiXCR, one entry per CDR3 protein. The sample yields approximately 15,000 distinct CDR3 sequences, 7.3% seen once. Here the sequenced sample was PBMCs, either bulk or a sorted T-cell subset (CD4+, CD8+, memory, or dextramer-sorted; not recorded which), taken on the day of the yellow fever booster vaccination. The origin of the receptors is a man younger than 35 who received the YFV17D yellow fever vaccine.

This clonotype was observed many times. V gene TRBV14 combines with J gene TRBJ2-5; D is perhaps TRBD1 (5 bases). Deletions cut 3 bases from V and 5 bases from J, with 16 bases between. Germline V gene lookup returns CDR1 SGHDN and CDR2 FVKESK. The CDR3 loop spans 15 amino acids. This chain's CDR3 is CASSHIWAGQETQYF. The CDR3 coding sequence is TGTGCCAGCAGCCACATTTGGGCAGGGCAGGAGACCCAGTACTTC.

The sample holds many counts of this clonotype. This chain joins TRBV7-9 and TRBJ2-2; D is ambiguous. V lost 4 bases to trimming and J lost 4 bases, with 22 bases between them. The CDR3 is 18 amino acids. The germline gives CDR1 SEHNR, CDR2 FQNEAQ (reference sequence). The CDR3 spells CASSSRPMPGSATGELFF. The CDR3 coding sequence is TGTGCCAGCAGCTCCCGACCGATGCCAGGTTCCGCCACCGGGGAGCTGTTTTTT.

This clonotype was picked up many times. CDR3 sequence reads: CASSQGGPGTGGEKLFF. CDR3 bases: TGTGCCAGCAGCCAAGGAGGCCCCGGGACAGGGGGTGAAAAACTGTTTTTT. The chain carries TRBV4-2 and TRBJ1-4, with 11 bases matching TRBD1. J gave up 7 bases and V 1 base, and 8 bases lay outside the gene matches. CDR3 size: 17 residues. CDR1 and CDR2 from the germline V gene are LGHNA and YNFKEQ.

This clonotype was counted many times. The chain links TRBV10-3 to TRBJ2-5, with a possible D match to TRBD1 (6 bases). The ends were cut back, 0 bases at V and 5 bases at J, with 16 bases in the middle. Germline V CDR1 and CDR2: ENHRY, SYGVKD. The CDR3 covers 16 residues. CDR3 sequence reads: CAISESNQGPPETQYF. The CDR3, as DNA: TGTGCCATCAGTGAGTCGAATCAGGGGCCTCCGGAGACCCAGTACTTC.

By frequency in the sample, this clonotype is medium-sized. The chain combines TRBV11-2 with TRBJ2-1; no reliable D call. Germline V gives CDR1 SGHAT, CDR2 FQNNGV. This CDR3 contains 15 residues. V dropped 8 bases and J dropped 0 bases, with 14 bases sitting between them. CDR3 sequence reads: CASASDPSSYNEQFF. As DNA, the CDR3 is TGTGCCAGCGCCTCTGACCCGTCCTCCTACAATGAGCAGTTCTTC.

At least ten counts were recorded for this clonotype. The chain combines TRBV12-3 or TRBV12-4 with TRBJ2-5, with 9 positions matching TRBD2. The CDR3 extends over 13 amino acids. After removal of 1 base from V and 7 bases from J, the junction contained 1 base not matched to a gene. This chain's CDR3 is CASSLGRGGTQYF. For the CDR3, the DNA is TGTGCCAGCAGTTTAGGGCGGGGGGGGACCCAGTACTTC.

This clonotype was observed at least ten times. The chain combines TRBV27 with TRBJ1-5, with 7 bases identical to TRBD1. Germline CDR1 and CDR2: MNHEY and SMNVEV (reference sequence). Trimming at V came to 7 bases and at J to 5 bases, leaving 11 bases not matched to a gene. The CDR3 sequence is 15 residues long. CDR3 sequence: CASIRDRVSDQPQHF. CDR3 coding DNA: TGTGCCAGCATCCGTGACAGGGTCTCGGATCAGCCCCAGCATTTT.

This chain joins TRBV5-1 and TRBJ1-2; no clear D gene. V shed 7 bases and J shed 6 bases, with 16 bases lying between them. The CDR3 consists of 13 residues. The germline gives CDR1 SGHRS, CDR2 YFSETQ. The CDR3 reads CASCADRFDGYTF. The CDR3 nucleotides read TGCGCCAGCTGCGCGGACCGTTTCGATGGCTACACCTTC.

This clonotype was observed many times. As DNA, the CDR3 is TGCAGTGCTAGAGTCGGAGGGGAAAGCAATCAGCCCCAGCATTTT. Encoded protein: CSARVGGESNQPQHF. The rearrangement links TRBV20-1 to TRBJ1-5; maybe TRBD1 (5 bases). The CDR3 spans 15 residues. Germline CDR1 DFQATT, CDR2 SNEGSKA (reference sequence). V was pared by 1 base and J by 1 base, with 11 bases between.

Points on this clonotype: A junction end diverges from the germline sequence, so it may reflect a read error. The genes are TRBV4-1 and TRBJ1-1; perhaps TRBD1 as D (5 bases). The CDR3 is made up of 16 amino acids. The germline V gene encodes CDR1 MGHRA and CDR2 YSYEKL. The CDR3 spells CASRQGAGTVNTEAFF. The DNA for the CDR3 is TGCGCCAGCAGGCAAGGCGCCGGGACGGTCAACACTGAAGCTTTCTTT.

At least ten counts were recorded for this clonotype. V is TRBV5-5 and J is TRBJ1-3; TRBD1 agrees at 9 bases. The CDR3 extends over 15 amino acids. After removal of 4 bases from V and 4 bases from J, the junction contained 6 bases not matched to a gene. CDR1 SGHKS and CDR2 YYEKEE come from the germline V gene (reference sequence). Written as DNA, the CDR3 is TGTGCCAGCAGCGGACGGACAGGGGCAGGAAACACCATATATTTT. It yields the protein CASSGRTGAGNTIYF.

This clonotype was counted only a few times. This chain links TRBV5-4 with TRBJ2-6; D unresolved. The CDR3 contains 13 residues. Trimming took 3 bases from V and 7 from J, leaving 8 bases between them. CDR1 and CDR2 (germline): SGHNT, YYREEE (reference sequence). CDR3 in amino acids: CASSSDAANVLTF. The CDR3 DNA reads TGTGCCAGCAGCTCGGACGCCGCCAACGTCCTGACTTTC.

By sample share, this clonotype is medium-sized. The chain recombines TRBV7-2 with TRBJ2-1; D is ambiguous. The V and J ends lost 6 bases and 0 bases respectively, with 12 bases between them. CDR1 SGHTA and CDR2 FQGNSA come from the germline V gene. The CDR3 consists of 15 residues. The CDR3 sequence is CASSSRPSSYNEQFF. CDR3 bases: TGTGCCAGCAGTTCCCGGCCAAGCTCCTACAATGAGCAGTTCTTC.

This clonotype showed up many times. The V and J genes are TRBV11-2 and TRBJ2-5, with D unresolved. V lost 1 base and J 1 base, leaving 7 bases between the germline ends. The V gene's germline CDR1 is SGHAT and CDR2 FQNNGV. CDR3 length equals 14 residues. The CDR3 DNA sequence: TGTGCCAGCAGCTTAGTCGCACCCCAAGAGACCCAGTACTTC. This sequence encodes CASSLVAPQETQYF.

Judged by abundance, this clonotype is medium-sized (0.01 to 0.1%). This sequence joins TRBV10-3 and TRBJ2-7; D unclear. The V gene lost 6 bases and the J gene lost 3 bases, with 15 bases spanning the gap. Germline V gene lookup returns CDR1 ENHRY and CDR2 SYGVKD. The CDR3 is made up of 14 amino acids. CDR3 sequence (DNA): TGTGCCATCAGATCTGGAGTTGCCGGCTACGAGCAGTACGTC. Translation: CAIRSGVAGYEQYV.

This clonotype was seen ten or more times. V and J are TRBV5-1 and TRBJ1-2, with D unresolved. The CDR3 has 14 residues. V was pared by 4 bases and J by 7 bases, with 17 bases between. Germline V gene lookup returns CDR1 SGHRS and CDR2 YFSETQ. The CDR3: CASSEPSRPSGYTF. Written as DNA, the CDR3 is TGCGCCAGCAGCGAGCCCTCGCGGCCCAGTGGCTACACCTTC.

Turning to this clonotype: A junction end diverges from the germline sequence, so it may reflect a read error. V usage is TRBV7-7 and J usage is TRBJ2-3; 11 bases fit TRBD2. Germline CDR1 and CDR2: SSHAT and FNYEAQ (reference sequence). This CDR3 is 14 amino acids long. The CDR3 region has the DNA TGTGCTAGCAGCTTAGCGGGGGGGATCGATACGCAGTATTTT. As protein: CASSLAGGIDTQYF.

This clonotype was detected ten times or more. The V gene is TRBV7-2, the J gene TRBJ2-4; 9 bases map to TRBD1. CDR1 and CDR2 (germline): SGHTA, FQGNSA. The V and J ends lost 2 bases and 1 base, in that order; junction bases with no gene match: 6. CDR3 size: 17 residues. The CDR3, as DNA: TGTGCCAGCAGCTTATCCCAAGGACAGGGGGCCAAAAACATTCAGTACTTC. This translates into CASSLSQGQGAKNIQYF.

This clonotype was counted at least ten times. The chain carries TRBV10-3 and TRBJ1-2; unclear D gene. The V end was cut by 6 bases, the J end by 8 bases, with 7 bases between. This CDR3 contains 10 residues. Germline values: CDR1 ENHRY, CDR2 SYGVKD. DNA of the CDR3: TGTGCCATCAGGGCGGGAGGCTACACCTTC. Translation gives CAIRAGGYTF.

This clonotype was detected ten times or more. The CDR3 region is CASKPDPTNEKLFF. In DNA, the CDR3 is TGCGCCAGCAAACCGGACCCAACTAATGAAAAACTGTTTTTT. The genes are TRBV5-1 and TRBJ1-4; no firm D call. The V gene lost 6 bases and the J gene lost 0 bases, with 9 bases spanning the gap. Germline V lookup: CDR1 SGHRS, CDR2 YFSETQ. The CDR3 covers 14 residues.

This clonotype is medium-sized within its sample. The chain employs TRBV15 and TRBJ1-3; D ambiguous. The V gene's germline CDR1 is LNHNV and CDR2 YYDKDF (reference sequence). The CDR3 spans 14 residues. The V end was cut by 5 bases, the J end by 0 bases, with 8 bases between. CDR3 in amino acids: CATSLAGSGNTIYF. In DNA form, the CDR3 reads TGTGCCACCAGCCTGGCGGGCTCTGGAAACACCATATATTTT.

This clonotype was counted at least ten times. The gene calls are TRBV4-1 and TRBJ2-4; the match to TRBD2 covers 7 bases. CDR1 and CDR2 from the germline V gene are MGHRA and YSYEKL. V lost 2 bases and J lost 2; bases outside the gene matches: 9. CDR3 length: 17 amino acids. This chain's CDR3 is CASSQLPGGTSKNIQYF. The CDR3 bases are TGCGCCAGCAGCCAACTACCCGGGGGGACGTCCAAAAACATTCAGTACTTC.

This clonotype was counted many times. The CDR3: CSASGAPYNEQFF. CDR3 bases: TGCAGTGCTTCCGGCGCACCGTACAATGAGCAGTTCTTC. The J gene is TRBJ2-1, the V gene TRBV20-1, with D hard to call. Trimming cost V 5 bases and J 4 bases, with 12 bases left between them. Germline values: CDR1 DFQATT, CDR2 SNEGSKA (reference sequence). The CDR3 consists of 13 residues.

The rearrangement uses TRBV4-1 and TRBJ2-2, with 7 bases aligning to TRBD1. With V trimmed by 6 bases and J by 3 bases, 7 bases remained unmatched. Germline assignment: CDR1 MGHRA and CDR2 YSYEKL. This CDR3 is 15 amino acids long. The CDR3 DNA is TGCGCCAGCAGACTAGTAGGGACAGACACCGGGGAGCTGTTTTTT. This translates into CASRLVGTDTGELFF.

This clonotype was detected ten times or more. The CDR3 loop is CASSLERAGRTDTEAFF. The CDR3 bases are TGTGCCAGCAGCTTGGAGAGGGCGGGGAGGACGGACACTGAAGCTTTCTTT. The rearrangement links TRBV5-4 to TRBJ1-1; D is unresolved. The V gene's germline CDR1 is SGHNT and CDR2 YYREEE (reference sequence). V was cut by 0 bases and J by 3 bases, with 18 bases left in between. This CDR3 contains 17 residues.

Many counts were recorded for this clonotype. V is TRBV18 and J is TRBJ1-2, with D perhaps matching TRBD1 (5 bases). Germline V gives CDR1 KGHSH, CDR2 LQKENI. The V gene lost 1 base and the J gene lost 0 bases, with 9 bases spanning the gap. This CDR3 spans 15 amino acids. CDR3 nucleotide sequence: TGTGCCAGCTCACCACGGGACGCAGCTAACTATGGCTACACCTTC. Amino acids: CASSPRDAANYGYTF.

V gene TRBV4-2 combines with J gene TRBJ2-5, with TRBD2 identical over 11 bases. With V trimmed by 4 bases and J by 2 bases, 6 bases remained unmatched. The germline V gene encodes CDR1 LGHNA and CDR2 YNFKEQ. This CDR3 is built from 16 residues. CDR3 protein: CASSPPTSGVQETQYF. CDR3 DNA sequence: TGTGCCAGCAGCCCCCCGACTAGCGGGGTACAAGAGACCCAGTACTTC.

This clonotype is medium-sized in the sample. The chain links TRBV6-1 to TRBJ2-4; D gene ambiguous. The CDR3 has 11 amino acids. Trimming pared 6 bases from V and 10 bases from J, leaving 10 bases between. Germline V gene sequence: CDR1 MNHNS, CDR2 SASEGT. The CDR3 is CASSDSGIQYF. The CDR3 coding sequence is TGTGCCAGCAGCGACTCCGGAATTCAGTACTTC.